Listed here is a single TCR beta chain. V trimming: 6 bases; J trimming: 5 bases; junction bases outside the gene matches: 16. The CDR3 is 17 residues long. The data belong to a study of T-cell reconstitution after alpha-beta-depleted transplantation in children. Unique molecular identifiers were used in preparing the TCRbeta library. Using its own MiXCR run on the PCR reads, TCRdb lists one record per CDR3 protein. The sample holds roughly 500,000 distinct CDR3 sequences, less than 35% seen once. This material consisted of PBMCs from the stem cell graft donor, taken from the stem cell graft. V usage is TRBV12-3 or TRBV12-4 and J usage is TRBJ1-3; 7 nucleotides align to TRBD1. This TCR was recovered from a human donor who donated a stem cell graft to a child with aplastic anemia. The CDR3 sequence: CASRPGKSTGPRNTIYF. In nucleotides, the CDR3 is TGTGCCAGCAGACCTGGAAAATCGACAGGGCCTAGAAACACCATATATTTT.